Presented here are 20 T cell receptor beta chains from one specimen sequenced in a study of radiotherapy plus CTLA-4 blockade in lung cancer. TCRdb's table, derived via immunoSEQ multiplex PCR, lists solely in-frame clones and lacks some. This sample yields roughly 40,000 clones, of which roughly 73% are seen a single time; roughly a quarter belongs to the top ten. The sequencing here drew on peripheral blood, taken from a patient treated with radiotherapy plus ipilimumab. The receptor source for this set is a human donor with non-small cell lung cancer that progressed on radiotherapy plus ipilimumab.

The gene calls are TRBV21-1 and TRBJ1-5. TRBV21-1 is annotated as a pseudogene. The length of the CDR3 is 10 residues. CDR3: CAPGGRPQHF. The CDR3 nucleotides are TGTGCCCCCGGGGGTCGGCCCCAGCATTTT.

The genes are TRBV19 and TRBJ1-2, with a possible D match to TRBD1 (6 bases). The CDR3 is 14 residues long. Germline values: CDR1 LNHDA, CDR2 SQIVND (reference sequence). Trimming cost V 10 bases and J 8 bases, with 23 bases left between them. The CDR3 nucleotides read TGTGCCACCAAACCACGGGACACAGGTCCCGGCTACACCTTC. This translates into CATKPRDTGPGYTF.

V gene TRBV10-3 combines with J gene TRBJ2-1, with D unclear. Germline lookup yields CDR1 ENHRY and CDR2 SYGVKD. Trimming stripped 9 bases from V and 0 bases from J, with 9 bases between. CDR3 length: 13 residues. DNA of the CDR3: TGTGCCATTGGCCCTAGCTCCTACAATGAGCAGTTCTTC. It specifies CAIGPSSYNEQFF.

The V and J genes are TRBV9 and TRBJ1-1; D gene uncertain. Trimming removed 0 bases from V and 0 bases from J, with 6 bases in between. This CDR3 is built from 14 residues. From germline, CDR1 is SGDLS and CDR2 YYNGEE. CDR3 loop: CASSVELMNTEAFF. The CDR3 DNA reads as TGTGCCAGCAGCGTAGAACTTATGAACACTGAAGCTTTCTTT.

The rearrangement links TRBV11-2 to TRBJ1-1, with unresolved D. CDR1 is SGHAT and CDR2 is FQNNGV in the germline V gene. The CDR3 contains 13 residues. The V end was cut by 8 bases, the J end by 2 bases, with 12 bases between. CDR3: CASGERINTEAFF. The CDR3 DNA is TGTGCCAGCGGGGAGAGAATCAACACTGAAGCTTTCTTT.

This chain links TRBV5-6 with TRBJ2-3; 10 positions match TRBD1. V was clipped by 6 bases and J by 6 bases; unmatched bases: 13. The CDR3 length is 16 residues. The germline gives CDR1 SGHDT, CDR2 YYEEEE. In DNA, the CDR3 is TGTGCCAGCACGCCTCCGGGACAGGGGCGCCGGGATACGCAGTATTTT. Its translation is CASTPPGQGRRDTQYF.

This chain uses TRBV13 with TRBJ1-6; D is uncertain. The germline gives CDR1 PRHDT, CDR2 FYEKMQ (reference sequence). Trimming cost V 5 bases and J 13 bases, with 12 bases left between them. The CDR3 has 12 residues. The CDR3 region is CASSPGLLPLHF. CDR3 coding DNA: TGTGCCAGCAGCCCCGGACTTCTTCCCCTCCACTTT.

V usage is TRBV9 and J usage is TRBJ2-2, with 10 positions matching TRBD1. Unmatched junction bases numbered 7, after V lost 4 bases and J lost 7 bases. Germline V gene lookup returns CDR1 SGDLS and CDR2 YYNGEE. The CDR3 has 15 residues. CDR3 residues: CASSSRQGAGGELFF. CDR3 coding DNA: TGTGCCAGCAGCTCCCGACAGGGGGCGGGCGGGGAGCTGTTTTTT.

This chain uses TRBV29-1 with TRBJ1-2; perhaps TRBD1 as D (5 bases). The CDR3 covers 14 residues. Between the trimmed V and J ends, which lost 7 bases and 6 bases, there was a span of 21 bases. CDR1 SQVTM and CDR2 ANQGSEA come from the germline V gene. CDR3 in amino acids: CSALSRGKDDGYTF. DNA of the CDR3: TGCAGCGCCCTATCGCGGGGGAAGGATGATGGCTACACCTTC. The entire variable domain, with the rest obtained from reference TRBV29-1 and TRBJ1-2, is as follows: SAVISQKPSRDICQRGTSLTIQCQVDSQVTMMFWYRQQPGQSLTLIATANQGSEATYESGFVIDKFPISRPNLTFSTLTVSNMSPEDSSIYLCSALSRGKDDGYTFGSGTRLTVV.

This sequence joins TRBV19 and TRBJ1-4, with D uncertain. The CDR3 is 14 amino acids. The germline V gene has CDR1 LNHDA and CDR2 SQIVND (reference sequence). Trimming took off 6 bases at V and 7 bases at J, with 15 bases between the two ends. CDR3 sequence: CASSPGDAFEKLFF. CDR3 coding DNA: TGTGCCAGTAGCCCCGGGGATGCGTTTGAAAAACTGTTTTTT.

The chain joins TRBV13 to TRBJ2-3; D is unclear. The germline CDR1 and CDR2 sequences are PRHDT and FYEKMQ (reference sequence). The CDR3 runs 14 residues. Trimming pared 4 bases from V and 1 base from J, leaving 9 bases between. The CDR3 spells CASSSALGTDTQYF. The CDR3 region has the DNA TGTGCCAGCAGCTCCGCACTCGGCACAGATACGCAGTATTTT.

The chain has TRBV29-1 and TRBJ1-2, with TRBD1 identical over 8 bases. This CDR3 has 15 residues. Per the germline V gene, CDR1 is SQVTM and CDR2 is ANQGSEA. The V segment lost 3 bases and the J segment 2 bases; nucleotides outside the gene matches: 8. The CDR3, as DNA: TGCAGCGTTGACCCTAGGACAGGGAACAACTATGGCTACACCTTC. It codes for CSVDPRTGNNYGYTF.

The V call is TRBV11-3, the J call TRBJ2-5; TRBD2 matches at 9 bases. Trimming cost V 5 bases and J 5 bases; bases outside gene matches: 15. The length of the CDR3 is 17 residues. CDR1 and CDR2 from the germline V gene are SGHNT and YENEEA. This CDR3 is CASSPTDQRGAQETQYF. CDR3 bases: TGTGCCAGCAGCCCCACGGACCAGCGGGGGGCCCAGGAGACCCAGTACTTC.

The chain recombines TRBV2 with TRBJ1-2; a possible D gene is TRBD1 (6 bases). The V end lost 8 bases, the J end lost 4 bases, and 14 bases lay between the germline ends. Germline lookup yields CDR1 SNHLY and CDR2 FYNNEI. This CDR3 has 13 residues. DNA for the CDR3: TGTGCCAGCGCCGTGCAGGGGCCCTATGGCTACACCTTC. Protein product: CASAVQGPYGYTF.

The chain uses TRBV11-2 and TRBJ2-7, with 7 bases that match TRBD1. Germline CDR1 SGHAT, CDR2 FQNNGV. Losses at the gene ends were 5 bases for V and 5 bases for J; bases not matched to a gene: 9. This CDR3 comprises 14 residues. CDR3 protein: CASSVLGQDNEQYF. The CDR3 DNA is TGTGCCAGCAGCGTTCTCGGACAGGACAACGAGCAGTACTTC.

J is TRBJ2-2 and V is TRBV7-3, with no clear D. The germline CDR1 and CDR2 sequences are SGHTA and FQGTGA. The CDR3 runs to 13 residues. The V end was cut by 5 bases, the J end by 3 bases, with 7 bases between. The CDR3 sequence: CASSAADTGELFF. CDR3 bases: TGTGCCAGCAGCGCGGCCGACACCGGGGAGCTGTTTTTT.

This chain links TRBV6-5 with TRBJ1-3; TRBD1 matches at 7 bases. V lost 8 bases to trimming and J lost 4 bases; unmatched junction nucleotides: 11. There are 15 residues in the CDR3. Per germline, CDR1 MNHEY and CDR2 SVGAGI. The CDR3 spells CASGKTGLGGNTIYF. DNA for the CDR3: TGTGCCAGCGGAAAGACAGGGCTCGGGGGAAACACCATATATTTT.

The chain's CDR3 is CASSLAASGGSYNEQFF. The CDR3 region has the DNA TGTGCCAGCAGCTTAGCGGCTAGCGGGGGCTCCTACAATGAGCAGTTCTTC. The chain recombines TRBV7-3 with TRBJ2-1; 10 bases are a match to TRBD2. Germline loops: CDR1 SGHTA, CDR2 FQGTGA. V lost 2 bases to trimming and J lost 0 bases; unmatched junction nucleotides: 4. The CDR3 contains 17 residues.

The chain employs TRBV10-3 and TRBJ2-7; TRBD1 aligns across 7 bases. The CDR3 runs 13 residues. Germline V CDR1 and CDR2: ENHRY, SYGVKD. V trimming: 8 bases; J trimming: 7 bases; junction bases outside the gene matches: 11. Here the CDR3 reads CAICPGQPREQYF. The CDR3 DNA sequence: TGTGCCATCTGTCCGGGACAGCCCAGGGAGCAGTACTTC.

V usage is TRBV19 and J usage is TRBJ2-7; D is perhaps TRBD1 (5 bases). This CDR3 has 15 residues. Looked up from germline, CDR1 is LNHDA and CDR2 is SQIVND (reference sequence). The V gene lost 3 bases and the J gene lost 2 bases, with 14 bases spanning the gap. CDR3 sequence (DNA): TGTGCCAGTAGTATTATTGGGGCAGGCGCCTACGAGCAGTACTTC. Translated: CASSIIGAGAYEQYF.